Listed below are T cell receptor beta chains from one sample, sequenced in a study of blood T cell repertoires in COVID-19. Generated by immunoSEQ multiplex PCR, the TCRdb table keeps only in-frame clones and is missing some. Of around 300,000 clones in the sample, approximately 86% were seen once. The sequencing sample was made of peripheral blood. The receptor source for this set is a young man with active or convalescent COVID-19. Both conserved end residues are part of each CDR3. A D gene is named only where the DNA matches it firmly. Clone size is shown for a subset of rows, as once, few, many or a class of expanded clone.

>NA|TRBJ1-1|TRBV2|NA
CASSETRTEAFF
TGTGCCAGCAGTGAAACGAGGACTGAAGCTTTCTTT
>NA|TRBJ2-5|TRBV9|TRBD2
CASSDQTSGGETQYF
TGTGCCAGCAGCGACCAGACTAGCGGGGGAGAGACCCAGTACTTC
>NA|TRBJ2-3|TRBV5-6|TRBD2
CASSGGLAGSTDTQYF
TGTGCCAGCAGCGGTGGACTAGCGGGGAGCACAGATACGCAGTATTTT
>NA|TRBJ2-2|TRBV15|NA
CATSSAPGWGVNTGELFF
TGTGCCACCAGCAGCGCTCCTGGCTGGGGGGTGAACACCGGGGAGCTGTTTTTT
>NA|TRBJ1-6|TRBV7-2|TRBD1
CASGLGQGTGGSPLHF
TGTGCCAGCGGTCTAGGACAGGGTACGGGCGGCTCACCCCTCCACTTT
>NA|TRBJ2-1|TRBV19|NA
CASSEGAAYNEQFF
TGTGCCAGTAGTGAGGGCGCGGCCTACAATGAGCAGTTCTTC
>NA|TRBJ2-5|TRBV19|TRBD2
CASSIRSGKKQETQYF
TGTGCCAGTAGTATAAGGAGCGGGAAGAAGCAAGAGACCCAGTACTTC
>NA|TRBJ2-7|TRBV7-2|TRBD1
CASSLEGQVVYEQYF
TGTGCCAGCAGCTTAGAGGGACAGGTGGTCTACGAGCAGTACTTC
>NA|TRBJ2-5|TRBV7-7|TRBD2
CASSYGTSGAQETQYF
TGTGCCAGCAGCTACGGGACTAGCGGTGCCCAAGAGACCCAGTACTTC
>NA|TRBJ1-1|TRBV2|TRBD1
CAALESRGANTEAFF
TGTGCCGCCCTCGAGAGCAGGGGGGCGAACACTGAAGCTTTCTTT
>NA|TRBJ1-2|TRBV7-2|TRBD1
CASSNDRGKGYTF
TGTGCCAGCAGCAACGACAGGGGGAAAGGCTACACCTTC
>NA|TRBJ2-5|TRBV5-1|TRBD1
CASSPGTGSGETQYF
TGCGCCAGCAGCCCCGGGACAGGGAGCGGAGAGACCCAGTACTTC
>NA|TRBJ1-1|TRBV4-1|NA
CASSQPTENTEAFF
TGCGCCAGCAGCCAACCGACAGAGAACACTGAAGCTTTCTTT
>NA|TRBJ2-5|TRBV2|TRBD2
CASIKDSSGGPQETQYF
TGTGCCAGCATAAAAGATTCCAGCGGGGGACCCCAAGAGACCCAGTACTTC
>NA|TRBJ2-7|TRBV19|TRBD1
CASTPGTGMQYF
TGTGCCAGTACCCCCGGGACAGGGATGCAGTACTTC
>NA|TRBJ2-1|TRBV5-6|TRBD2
CASSSSGGLYNEQFF
TGTGCCAGCAGTTCTAGCGGGGGCCTCTACAATGAGCAGTTCTTC
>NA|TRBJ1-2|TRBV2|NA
CASRIGTLPYGYTF
TGTGCCAGCAGGATTGGGACACTGCCCTATGGCTACACCTTC
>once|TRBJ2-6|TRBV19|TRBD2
CASKSGGSGANVLTF
TGTGCCAGTAAATCGGGGGGCTCTGGGGCCAACGTCCTGACTTTC
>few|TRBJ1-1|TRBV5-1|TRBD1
CASSPRGDRGLSAEAFF
TGCGCCAGCAGCCCTAGGGGGGACAGGGGGCTTTCGGCTGAAGCTTTCTTT
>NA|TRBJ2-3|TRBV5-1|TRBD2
CASSPGTRDGTQYF
TGCGCCAGCAGCCCCGGGACTAGAGATGGTACGCAGTATTTT
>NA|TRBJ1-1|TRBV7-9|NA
CASSLVRGGLNTEAFF
TGTGCCAGCAGCTTAGTAAGGGGTGGGTTGAACACTGAAGCTTTCTTT
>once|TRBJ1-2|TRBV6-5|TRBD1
CASINRGYFGGYTF
TGTGCCAGCATAAACAGGGGGTACTTCGGTGGCTACACCTTC
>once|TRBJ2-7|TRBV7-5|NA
CAPRQRGQGFHEQYF
TGTGCGCCAAGGCAGAGGGGACAGGGGTTCCACGAGCAGTACTTC
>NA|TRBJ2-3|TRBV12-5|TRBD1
CASGPDRDREHVSTDTQYF
TGTGCTAGTGGTCCAGACCGGGACAGGGAACATGTAAGCACAGATACGCAGTATTTT
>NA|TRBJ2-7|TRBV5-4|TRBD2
CASSILPPSGGAYEQYF
TGTGCCAGCAGCATCCTTCCCCCTAGCGGGGGGGCCTACGAGCAGTACTTC
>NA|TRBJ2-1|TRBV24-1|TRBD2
CANSGTSSYNEQFF
TGTGCCAATAGCGGGACGAGCTCCTACAATGAGCAGTTCTTC
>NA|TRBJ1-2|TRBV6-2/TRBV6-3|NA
CASSYAGQSYGYTF
TGTGCCAGCAGTTACGCCGGACAGTCCTATGGCTACACCTTC
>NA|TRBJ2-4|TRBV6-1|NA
CASSEDSNPIILAKNIQYF
TGTGCCAGCAGTGAAGATTCAAATCCCATCATACTAGCCAAAAACATTCAGTACTTC
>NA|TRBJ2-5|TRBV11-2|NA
CASSLATAVPPQYF
TGTGCCAGCAGCTTAGCCACCGCGGTCCCACCCCAGTACTTC
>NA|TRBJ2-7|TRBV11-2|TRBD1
CASSFDRGNEQYF
TGTGCCAGCAGCTTTGACAGGGGCAACGAGCAGTACTTC
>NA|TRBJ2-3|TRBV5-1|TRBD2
CASSLAGIAGASRDTQYF
TGCGCCAGCAGCTTGGCGGGAATAGCGGGGGCCAGCCGGGATACGCAGTATTTT
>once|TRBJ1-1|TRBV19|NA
CASSNAGGTEAFF
TGTGCCAGTAGTAACGCAGGAGGCACTGAAGCTTTCTTT
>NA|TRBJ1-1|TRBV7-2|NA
CASSLTGYTEAFF
TGTGCCAGCAGCTTAACAGGGTATACTGAAGCTTTCTTT
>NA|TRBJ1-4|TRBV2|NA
CASRKGQEATNEKLFF
TGTGCCAGCAGAAAAGGTCAGGAGGCAACTAATGAAAAACTGTTTTTT
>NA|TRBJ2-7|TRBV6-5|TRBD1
CASKLAKGAPYEQYF
TGTGCCAGCAAATTGGCGAAGGGGGCCCCCTACGAGCAGTACTTC
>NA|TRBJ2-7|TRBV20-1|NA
CSARIQAEQYF
TGCAGTGCTAGAATCCAGGCAGAGCAGTACTTC
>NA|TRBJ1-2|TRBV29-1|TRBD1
CSVPPGQGLSGGYTF
TGCAGCGTTCCGCCGGGACAGGGGCTAAGCGGTGGCTACACCTTC
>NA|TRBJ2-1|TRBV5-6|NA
CASSLALQATYNEQFF
TGTGCCAGCAGCTTGGCTTTACAGGCCACCTACAATGAGCAGTTCTTC
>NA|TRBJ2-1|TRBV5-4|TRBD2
CASSMTSGDYNEQFF
TGTGCCAGCAGCATGACTAGCGGGGACTACAATGAGCAGTTCTTC